Below, one TCR beta chain is given with its context. The antigen is undetermined. The sample originates from a study of T-cell reconstitution after alpha-beta-depleted transplantation in children. Regarding the study as a whole: About two months after transplant, alpha-beta T cells reportedly came from several hundred expanded graft clones.

This sample's TCRbeta library carried unique molecular identifier barcodes. TCRdb re-called the PCR reads through MiXCR, storing one row per CDR3 protein. Of about 980,000 distinct CDR3 sequences in the sample, roughly 29% are singletons; the top ten hold 28%. V shed 4 bases, J shed 5 bases, and the junction held 5 bases outside the gene matches. The germline CDR1 and CDR2 sequences are SGHTA and FQGNSA. The CDR3 extends over 15 amino acids. The origin of this receptor is a boy under two years old who had a stem cell transplant for SCID, so the T cells may come from the graft donor. Here the sequenced sample was PBMCs, mostly from graft donor cells, taken 360 days after TCRalphabeta/CD19-depleted stem cell transplant. The rearrangement joins TRBV7-2 to TRBJ2-5; TRBD2 aligns across 12 bases. Here the CDR3 DNA reads TGTGCCAGCAGCTCTAGCGGGGGGGCCGATGAGACCCAGTACTTC. It specifies CASSSSGGADETQYF.